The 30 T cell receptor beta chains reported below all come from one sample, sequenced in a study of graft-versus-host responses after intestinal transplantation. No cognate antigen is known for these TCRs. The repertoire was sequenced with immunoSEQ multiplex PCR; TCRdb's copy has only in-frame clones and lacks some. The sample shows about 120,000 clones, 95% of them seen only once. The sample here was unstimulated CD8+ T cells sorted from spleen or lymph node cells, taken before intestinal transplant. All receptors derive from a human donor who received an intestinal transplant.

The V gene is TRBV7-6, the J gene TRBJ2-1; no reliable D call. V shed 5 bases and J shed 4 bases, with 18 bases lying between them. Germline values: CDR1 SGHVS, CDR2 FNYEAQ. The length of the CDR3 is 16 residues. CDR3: CASSPRAVATYNEQFF. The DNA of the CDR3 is TGTGCCAGCAGCCCCCGGGCGGTGGCGACATACAATGAGCAGTTCTTC.

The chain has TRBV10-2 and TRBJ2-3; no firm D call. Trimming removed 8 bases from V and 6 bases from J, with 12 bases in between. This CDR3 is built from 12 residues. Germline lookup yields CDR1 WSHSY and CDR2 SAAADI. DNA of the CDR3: TGCGCCAGCCAAGAGATAGGTGATACGCAGTATTTT. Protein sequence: CASQEIGDTQYF.

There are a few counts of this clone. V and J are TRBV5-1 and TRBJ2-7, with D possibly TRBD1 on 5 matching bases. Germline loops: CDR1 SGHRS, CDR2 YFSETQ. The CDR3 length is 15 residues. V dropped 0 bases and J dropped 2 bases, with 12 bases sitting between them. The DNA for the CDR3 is TGCGCCAGCAGCTTGGAGCAGGGTAGGACCTACGAGCAGTACTTC. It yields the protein CASSLEQGRTYEQYF. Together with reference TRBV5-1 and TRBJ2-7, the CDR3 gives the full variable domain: KAGVTQTPRYLIKTRGQQVTLSCSPISGHRSVSWYQQTPGQGLQFLFEYFSETQRNKGNFPGRFSGRQFSNSRSEMNVSTLELGDSALYLCASSLEQGRTYEQYFGPGTRLTVT.

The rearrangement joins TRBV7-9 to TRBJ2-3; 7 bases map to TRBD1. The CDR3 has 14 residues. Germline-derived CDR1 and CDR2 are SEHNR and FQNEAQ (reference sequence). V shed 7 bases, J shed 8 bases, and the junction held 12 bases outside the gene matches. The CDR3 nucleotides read TGTGCCAGCAACCCCAGACAGGGTATAGGTACGCAGTATTTT. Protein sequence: CASNPRQGIGTQYF.

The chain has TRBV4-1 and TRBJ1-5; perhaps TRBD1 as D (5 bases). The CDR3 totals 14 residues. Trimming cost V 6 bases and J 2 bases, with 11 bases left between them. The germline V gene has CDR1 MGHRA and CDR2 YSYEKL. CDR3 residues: CASSSRVRNQPQHF. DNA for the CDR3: TGCGCCAGCAGTAGCAGGGTTCGCAATCAGCCCCAGCATTTT.

DNA of the CDR3: TGTGCCAGCAGTTACTCGGGTTTGGACTTCTACGGCGAGCAGTACTTC. This encodes CASSYSGLDFYGEQYF. This chain uses TRBV6-5 with TRBJ2-7; D may be TRBD2 (5 bases). Germline loops: CDR1 MNHEY, CDR2 SVGAGI. V was trimmed by 0 bases and J by 6 bases, leaving 18 bases between them. The CDR3 covers 16 residues.

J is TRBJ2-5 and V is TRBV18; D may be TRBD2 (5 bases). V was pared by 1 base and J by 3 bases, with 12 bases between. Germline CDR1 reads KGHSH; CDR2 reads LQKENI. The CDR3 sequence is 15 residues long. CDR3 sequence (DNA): TGTGCCAGCTCACCACAGGGCGGGCTTAAAGAGACCCAGTACTTC. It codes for CASSPQGGLKETQYF.

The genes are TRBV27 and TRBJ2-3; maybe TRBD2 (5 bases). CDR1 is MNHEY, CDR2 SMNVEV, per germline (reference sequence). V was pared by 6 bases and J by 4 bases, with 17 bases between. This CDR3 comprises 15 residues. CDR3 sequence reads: CASSTFGPRADTQYF. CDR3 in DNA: TGTGCCAGCAGCACGTTTGGCCCGAGGGCAGATACGCAGTATTTT.

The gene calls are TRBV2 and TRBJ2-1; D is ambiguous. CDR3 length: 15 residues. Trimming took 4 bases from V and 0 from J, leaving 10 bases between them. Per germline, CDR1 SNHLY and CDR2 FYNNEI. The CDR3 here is CASSGQSSSYNEQFF. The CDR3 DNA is TGTGCCAGCAGTGGTCAGAGTAGCTCCTACAATGAGCAGTTCTTC.

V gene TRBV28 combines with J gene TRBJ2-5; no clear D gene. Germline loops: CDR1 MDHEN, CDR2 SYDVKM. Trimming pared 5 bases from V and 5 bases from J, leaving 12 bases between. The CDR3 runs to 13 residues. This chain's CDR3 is CASSIRGRETQYF. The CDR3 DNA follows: TGTGCCAGCAGTATTAGAGGCCGGGAGACCCAGTACTTC. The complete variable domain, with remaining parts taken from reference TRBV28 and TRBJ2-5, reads DVKVTQSSRYLVKRTGEKVFLECVQDMDHENMFWYRQDPGLGLRLIYFSYDVKMKEKGDIPEGYSVSREKKERFSLILESASTNQTSMYLCASSIRGRETQYFGPGTRLLVL.

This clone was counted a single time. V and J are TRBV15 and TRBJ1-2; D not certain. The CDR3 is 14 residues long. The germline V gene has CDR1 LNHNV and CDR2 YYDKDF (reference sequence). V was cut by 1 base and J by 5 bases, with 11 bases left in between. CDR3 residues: CATSRGRREYGYTF. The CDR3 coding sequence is TGTGCCACCAGCAGAGGTAGGAGGGAATATGGCTACACCTTC.

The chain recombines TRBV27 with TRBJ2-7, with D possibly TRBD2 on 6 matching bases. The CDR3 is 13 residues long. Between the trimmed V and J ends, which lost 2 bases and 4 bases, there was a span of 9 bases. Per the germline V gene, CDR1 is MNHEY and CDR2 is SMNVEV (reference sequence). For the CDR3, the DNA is TGTGCCAGCAGTTTAGGGGCGGGGTACGAGCAGTACTTC. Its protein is CASSLGAGYEQYF.

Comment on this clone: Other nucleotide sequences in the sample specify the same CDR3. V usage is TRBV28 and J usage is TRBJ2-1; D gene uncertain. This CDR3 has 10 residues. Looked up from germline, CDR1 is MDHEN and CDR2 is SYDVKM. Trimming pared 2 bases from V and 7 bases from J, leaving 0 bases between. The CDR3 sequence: CASSLNEQFF. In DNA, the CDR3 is TGTGCCAGCAGTTTAAATGAGCAGTTCTTC.

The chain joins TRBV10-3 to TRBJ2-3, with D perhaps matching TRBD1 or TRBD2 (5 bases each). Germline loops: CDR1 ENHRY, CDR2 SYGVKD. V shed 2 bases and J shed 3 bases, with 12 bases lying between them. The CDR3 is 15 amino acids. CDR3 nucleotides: TGTGCCATCAGTGAGGGGGGAGCATCAACAGATACGCAGTATTTT. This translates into CAISEGGASTDTQYF.

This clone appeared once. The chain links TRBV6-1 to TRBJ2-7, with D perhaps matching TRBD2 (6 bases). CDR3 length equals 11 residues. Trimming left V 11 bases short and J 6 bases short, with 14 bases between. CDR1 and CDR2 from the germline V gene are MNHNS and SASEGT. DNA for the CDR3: TGTGCCTCAACGGCCGGGAGCGAGCAGTACTTC. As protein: CASTAGSEQYF.

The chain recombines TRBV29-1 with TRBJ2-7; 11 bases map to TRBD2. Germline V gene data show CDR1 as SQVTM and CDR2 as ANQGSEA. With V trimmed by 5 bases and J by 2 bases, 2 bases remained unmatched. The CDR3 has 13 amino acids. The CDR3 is CSVKTSGTYEQYF. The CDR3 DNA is TGCAGCGTTAAGACTAGCGGGACCTACGAGCAGTACTTC.

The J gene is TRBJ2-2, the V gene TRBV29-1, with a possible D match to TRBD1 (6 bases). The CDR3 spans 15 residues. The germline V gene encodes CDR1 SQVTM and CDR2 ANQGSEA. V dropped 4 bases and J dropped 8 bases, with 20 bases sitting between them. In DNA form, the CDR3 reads TGCAGCGTTGCCACCAGCCAACAGGGAATGGGGGAGCTGTTTTTT. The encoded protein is CSVATSQQGMGELFF.

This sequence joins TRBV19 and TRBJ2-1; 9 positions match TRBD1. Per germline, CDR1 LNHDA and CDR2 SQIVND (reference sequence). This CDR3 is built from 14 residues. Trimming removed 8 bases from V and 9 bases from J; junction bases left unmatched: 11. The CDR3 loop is CASGAGTGWTEQFF. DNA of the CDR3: TGTGCCAGTGGTGCCGGGACAGGGTGGACTGAGCAGTTCTTC.

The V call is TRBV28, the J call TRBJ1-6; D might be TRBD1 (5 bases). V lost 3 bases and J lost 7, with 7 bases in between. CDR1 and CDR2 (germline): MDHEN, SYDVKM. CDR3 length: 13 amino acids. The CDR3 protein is CASSFEGNSPLHF. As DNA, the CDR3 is TGTGCCAGCAGTTTTGAGGGGAATTCACCCCTCCACTTT.

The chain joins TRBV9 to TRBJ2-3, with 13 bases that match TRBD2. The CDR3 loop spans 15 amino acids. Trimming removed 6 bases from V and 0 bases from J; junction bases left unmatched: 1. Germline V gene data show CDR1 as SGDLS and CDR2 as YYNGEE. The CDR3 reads CASTLAGGSTDTQYF. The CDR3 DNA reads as TGTGCCAGCACACTAGCGGGAGGGAGCACAGATACGCAGTATTTT.

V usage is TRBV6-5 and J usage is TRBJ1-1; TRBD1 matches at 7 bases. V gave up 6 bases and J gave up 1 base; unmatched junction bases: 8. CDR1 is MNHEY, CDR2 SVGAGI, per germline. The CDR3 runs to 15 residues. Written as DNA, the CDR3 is TGTGCCAGCAGCCCCCAAGACAGGGAGAACACTGAAGCTTTCTTT. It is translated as CASSPQDRENTEAFF.

As DNA, the CDR3 is TGTGCCAGCAGTAAACGGGACAGGTCATCCGATACGCAGTATTTT. As protein: CASSKRDRSSDTQYF. The chain links TRBV6-1 to TRBJ2-3, with 8 positions matching TRBD1. V lost 5 bases, J lost 6 bases, and 10 bases stayed unmatched. There are 15 residues in the CDR3. Germline V gene sequence: CDR1 MNHNS, CDR2 SASEGT.

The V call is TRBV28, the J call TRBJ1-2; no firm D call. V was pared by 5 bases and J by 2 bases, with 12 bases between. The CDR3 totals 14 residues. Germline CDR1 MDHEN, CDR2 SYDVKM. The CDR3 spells CASSLRGLNYGYTF. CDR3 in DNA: TGTGCCAGCAGTCTGCGGGGATTGAACTATGGCTACACCTTC.

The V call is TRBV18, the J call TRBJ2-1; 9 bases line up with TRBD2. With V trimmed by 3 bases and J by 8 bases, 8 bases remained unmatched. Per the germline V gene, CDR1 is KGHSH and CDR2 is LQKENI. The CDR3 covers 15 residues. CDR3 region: CASSPLLAGVHEQFF. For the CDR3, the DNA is TGTGCCAGCTCACCGCTATTAGCGGGAGTTCATGAGCAGTTCTTC.

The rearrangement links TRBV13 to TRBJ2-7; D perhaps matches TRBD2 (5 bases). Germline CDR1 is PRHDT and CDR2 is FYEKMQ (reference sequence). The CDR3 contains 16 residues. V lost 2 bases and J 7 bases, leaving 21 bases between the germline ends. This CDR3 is CASSLRSERRGWEQYF. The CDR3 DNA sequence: TGTGCCAGCAGCTTACGTAGCGAGCGGAGAGGTTGGGAGCAGTACTTC.

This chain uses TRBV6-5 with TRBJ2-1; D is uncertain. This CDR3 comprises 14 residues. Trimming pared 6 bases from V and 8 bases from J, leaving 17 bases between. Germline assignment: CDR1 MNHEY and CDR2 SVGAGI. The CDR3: CASSLAPSTDEQFF. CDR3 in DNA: TGTGCCAGCAGCCTCGCCCCAAGCACCGATGAGCAGTTCTTC.

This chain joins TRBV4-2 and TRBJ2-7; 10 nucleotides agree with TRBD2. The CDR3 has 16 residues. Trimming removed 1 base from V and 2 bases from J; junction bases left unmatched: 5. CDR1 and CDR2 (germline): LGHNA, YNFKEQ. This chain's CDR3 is CASSQGRTSGAYEQYF. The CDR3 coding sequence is TGTGCCAGCAGCCAAGGGAGAACTAGCGGGGCCTACGAGCAGTACTTC.

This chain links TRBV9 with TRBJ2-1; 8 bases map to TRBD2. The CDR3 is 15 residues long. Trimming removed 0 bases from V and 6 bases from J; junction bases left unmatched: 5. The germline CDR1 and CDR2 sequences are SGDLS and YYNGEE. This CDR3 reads CASSVDGTRGNEQFF. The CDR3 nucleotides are TGTGCCAGCAGCGTAGATGGGACTAGGGGCAATGAGCAGTTCTTC.

CDR3 region: CASSPAAGEYEQYF. The CDR3 DNA is TGTGCCAGCAGCCCTGCGGCGGGAGAGTACGAGCAGTACTTC. The chain links TRBV5-4 to TRBJ2-7; 7 bases line up with TRBD2. Germline assignment: CDR1 SGHNT and CDR2 YYREEE (reference sequence). The CDR3 spans 14 residues. The V and J ends lost 4 bases and 4 bases, in that order; junction bases with no gene match: 8. Full variable domain (rest looked up from reference TRBV5-4 and TRBJ2-7): ETGVTQSPTHLIKTRGQQVTLRCSSQSGHNTVSWYQQALGQGPQFIFQYYREEENGRGNFPPRFSGLQFPNYSSELNVNALELDDSALYLCASSPAAGEYEQYFGPGTRLTVT.

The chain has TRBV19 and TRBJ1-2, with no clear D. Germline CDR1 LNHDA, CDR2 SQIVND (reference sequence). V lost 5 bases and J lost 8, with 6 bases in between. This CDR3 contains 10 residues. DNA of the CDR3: TGTGCCAGTAGTGCTCGAGGCTACACCTTC. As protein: CASSARGYTF.